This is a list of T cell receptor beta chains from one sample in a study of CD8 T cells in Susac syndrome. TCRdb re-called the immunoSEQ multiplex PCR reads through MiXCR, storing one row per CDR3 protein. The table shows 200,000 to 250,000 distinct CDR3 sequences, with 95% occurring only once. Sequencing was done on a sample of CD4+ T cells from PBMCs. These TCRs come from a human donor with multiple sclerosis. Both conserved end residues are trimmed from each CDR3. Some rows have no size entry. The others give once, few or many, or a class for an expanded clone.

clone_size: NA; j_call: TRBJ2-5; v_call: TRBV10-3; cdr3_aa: AISDEIRTQY
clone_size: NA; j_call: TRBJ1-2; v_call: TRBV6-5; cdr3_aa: ASSNLYGYT
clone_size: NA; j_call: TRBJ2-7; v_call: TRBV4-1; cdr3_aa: ASSRIAGLDYEQY
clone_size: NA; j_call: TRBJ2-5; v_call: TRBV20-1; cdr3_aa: SARLQGGQETQY
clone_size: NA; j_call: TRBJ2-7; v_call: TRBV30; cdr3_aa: AWSATYEQY
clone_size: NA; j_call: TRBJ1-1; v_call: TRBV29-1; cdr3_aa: SVVTTEAF
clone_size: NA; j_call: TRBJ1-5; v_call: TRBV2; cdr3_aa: ASGETGTPTH
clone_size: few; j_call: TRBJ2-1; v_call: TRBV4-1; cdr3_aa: ASSGTLDEQF
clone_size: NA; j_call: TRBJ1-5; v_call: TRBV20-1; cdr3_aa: SARDQDRGGQPQH
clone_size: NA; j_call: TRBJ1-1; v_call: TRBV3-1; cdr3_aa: ASSQDAGVQTEAF
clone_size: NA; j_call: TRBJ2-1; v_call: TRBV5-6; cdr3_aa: ASSAATGYNEQF
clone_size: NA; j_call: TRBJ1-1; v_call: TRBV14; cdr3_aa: ASSQEVSSNEAF
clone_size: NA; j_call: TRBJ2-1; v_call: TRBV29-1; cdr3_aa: SGGLAGDNEQF
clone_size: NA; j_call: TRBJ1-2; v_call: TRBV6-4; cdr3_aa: ASSLGQGIGGYT
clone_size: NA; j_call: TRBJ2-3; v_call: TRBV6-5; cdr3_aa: ASSRSGGAPQY
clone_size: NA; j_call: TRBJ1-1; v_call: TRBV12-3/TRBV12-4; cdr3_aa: ASSFNRVGAF
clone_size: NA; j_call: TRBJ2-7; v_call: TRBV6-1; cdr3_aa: ASSGGQYYEQY
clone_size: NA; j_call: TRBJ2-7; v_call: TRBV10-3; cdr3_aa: AITRMDEQY
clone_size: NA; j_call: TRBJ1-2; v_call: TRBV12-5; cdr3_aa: ASGLDLPEGHT
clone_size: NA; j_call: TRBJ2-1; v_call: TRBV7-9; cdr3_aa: ASSTRTGGPGEQF
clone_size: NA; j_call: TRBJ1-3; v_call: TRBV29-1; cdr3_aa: SGTSGNTIY
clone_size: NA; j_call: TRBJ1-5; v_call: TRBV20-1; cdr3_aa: SAREGTVNQPQH
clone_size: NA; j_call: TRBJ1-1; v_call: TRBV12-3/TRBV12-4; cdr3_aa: ASSFGHPNTEAF
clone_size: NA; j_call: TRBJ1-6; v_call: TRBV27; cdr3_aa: ASSSHGDDSPLH
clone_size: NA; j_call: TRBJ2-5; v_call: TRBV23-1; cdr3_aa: ARDRWEGETQY
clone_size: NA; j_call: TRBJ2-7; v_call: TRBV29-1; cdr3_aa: SAGRPGQVSYEQY
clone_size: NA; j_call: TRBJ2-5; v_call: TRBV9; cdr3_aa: ASSVAAAVQETQY
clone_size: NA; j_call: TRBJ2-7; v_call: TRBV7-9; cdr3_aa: ASSWTNSGQNYEQY
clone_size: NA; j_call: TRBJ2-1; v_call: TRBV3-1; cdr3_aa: ATAKMSEQF
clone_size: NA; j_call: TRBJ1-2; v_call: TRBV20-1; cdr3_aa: SAALPALGGYT
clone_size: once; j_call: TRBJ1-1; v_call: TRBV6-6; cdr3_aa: ASSGRLNTEAF
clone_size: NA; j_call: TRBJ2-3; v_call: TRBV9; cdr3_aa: ASSLGGRGGVDTQY
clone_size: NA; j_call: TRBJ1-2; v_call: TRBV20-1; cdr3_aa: SARGRDINYGYT
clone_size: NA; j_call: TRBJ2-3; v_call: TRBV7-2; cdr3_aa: ASSARKGLARTDTQY
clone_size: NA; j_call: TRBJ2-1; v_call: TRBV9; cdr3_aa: ASSVVLGGANEQF
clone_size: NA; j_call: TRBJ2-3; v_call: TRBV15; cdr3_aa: ATSRDGRTESTDTQY
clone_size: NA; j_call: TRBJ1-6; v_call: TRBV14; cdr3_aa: ASSKSLGARRSPLH
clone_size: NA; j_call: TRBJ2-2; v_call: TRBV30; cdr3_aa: ALSGQSTGELF
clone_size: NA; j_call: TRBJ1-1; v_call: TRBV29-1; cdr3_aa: SGRPGGTEAF
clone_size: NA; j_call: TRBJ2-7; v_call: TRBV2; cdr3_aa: ASSKQKDSYEQY
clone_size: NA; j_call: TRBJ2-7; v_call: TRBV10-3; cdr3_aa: AISDRGGGRSYEQY
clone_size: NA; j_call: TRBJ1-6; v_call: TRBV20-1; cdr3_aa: SARGSSYNSPLH
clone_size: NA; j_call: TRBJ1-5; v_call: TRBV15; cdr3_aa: ATSRDRGNSNQPQH
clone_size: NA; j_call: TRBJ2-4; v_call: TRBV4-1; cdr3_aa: ASSLKQGGRNIQY
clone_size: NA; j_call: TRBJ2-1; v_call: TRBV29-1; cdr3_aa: SVTLRGVDNEQF
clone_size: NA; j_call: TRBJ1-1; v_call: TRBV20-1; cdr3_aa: SVTGTVEAF
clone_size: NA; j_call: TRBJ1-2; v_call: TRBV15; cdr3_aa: ATSRDREGADYGYT
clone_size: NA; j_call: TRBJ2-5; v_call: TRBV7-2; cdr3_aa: ASSLDPRETQY
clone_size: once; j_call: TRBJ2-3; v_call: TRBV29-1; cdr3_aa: SVEGQDTDTQY
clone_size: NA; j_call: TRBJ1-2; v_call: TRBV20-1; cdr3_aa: SASEAGSGYT
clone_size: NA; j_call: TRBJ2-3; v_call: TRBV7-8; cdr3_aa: ASSFSGSDTQY
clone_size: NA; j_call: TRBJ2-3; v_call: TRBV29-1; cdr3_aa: SVEDFAAREGLPTPDTQY
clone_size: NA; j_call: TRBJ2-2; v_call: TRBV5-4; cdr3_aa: ASSLATGELF
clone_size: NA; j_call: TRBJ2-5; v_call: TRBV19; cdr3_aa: ASRGRGEETQY
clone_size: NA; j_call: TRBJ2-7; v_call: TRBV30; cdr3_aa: AWSVLFHEQY